This T cell receptor beta chain stems from a study of blood T cells in healthy people across ages. Turning to the study itself: Capturing about one barcoded beta molecule per two T cells was achieved by template switching.

It was with a sample-barcoded 5' primer and a J-beta primer mix that a second PCR of about 6 to 12 cycles was run. Each CDR3 protein is one row after TCRdb ran MiXCR on the 5' RACE reads. The sample records over a million distinct CDR3 sequences, around 45% being singletons. The CDR3 extends over 14 amino acids. Germline V gene sequence: CDR1 MNHNS, CDR2 SASEGT. The rearrangement links TRBV6-1 to TRBJ2-7, with D perhaps matching TRBD2 (5 bases). The J call is in doubt because the DNA end fits TRBJ2-5 better. The specimen sequenced was blood. The receptor's source is an older woman in good health. The CDR3 loop reads CASSAHGVGETQYF. CDR3 bases: TGTGCCAGCAGTGCCCACGGGGTTGGGGAGACCCAGTACTTC.